The clone carrying this T cell receptor (beta chain) is medium-sized. Clones were read by immunoSEQ multiplex PCR, and TCRdb kept only the in-frame ones, dropping some. The table has about 210,000 clones, about 84% seen once. Trimming removed 0 bases from V and 4 bases from J, with 12 bases in between. The CDR3 is made up of 15 amino acids. The V gene's germline CDR1 is LNHNV and CDR2 YYDKDF (reference sequence). The sample comes from a study of blood T cell repertoires in COVID-19. Turning to the study itself: Acute and convalescent COVID-19 specimens originated in the United States, Italy and Spain.

Participant ages covered about 18 to 100 years across 20 to 25 US areas. This clonotype originated in a man aged 25-45 years with acute COVID-19. The V call is TRBV15, the J call TRBJ2-5; D possibly corresponds to TRBD1 (6 bases). What was sequenced was PBMCs or T cells enriched from blood (not recorded which). CDR3 loop: CATSRDPGRGETQYF. The DNA of the CDR3 is TGTGCCACCAGCAGAGATCCCGGCAGGGGAGAGACCCAGTACTTC.